This T cell receptor (beta chain) was identified during a study of blood T cells in healthy people across ages. Study-wide results and caveats: Without sorted subsets, naive and antigen-experienced compartments could not be conclusively compared. Across the age range, TCR beta diversity per million T cells fell in a roughly linear way.

It was with a sample-barcoded 5' primer and a J-beta primer mix that a second PCR of about 7 to 12 cycles was run. The authors tagged each cDNA molecule using a template-switch adaptor with 12 random nucleotides. MiXCR was run by TCRdb on the 5' RACE reads, yielding one entry per CDR3 protein. The sample contains about 780,000 distinct CDR3 sequences, about 47% of which appear only once. A note on this clonotype: Its antigen is as yet unknown.

No fewer than 5.5 micrograms of total RNA were isolated from every sample. With 5 bases removed from V and 5 bases from J, the gap between germline ends came to 16 bases. Germline CDR1 is ENHRY and CDR2 is SYGVKD. This CDR3 region has 15 residues. The chain has TRBV10-3 and TRBJ2-1; no clear D. Sequencing input: blood. The origin of this receptor is a man at least 80 years old in good health. CDR3 protein: CAISQPVGVHNEQFF. The CDR3 region has the DNA TGTGCCATCAGTCAGCCTGTCGGAGTTCACAATGAGCAGTTCTTC.